What follows are 28 T cell receptor beta chains derived from one specimen sequenced in a study of Ad26.COV2.S vaccination and SARS-CoV-2 variants. Repertoires were generated with immunoSEQ multiplex PCR, while TCRdb's copy carries only in-frame clones and drops some. The data show about 440,000 clones, about 90% seen once. Stated treatment: some 20 received Ad26.COV2.S at low or high dose, single or two shots; about 5 received placebo; per-sample allocation not given. Sampling was performed 63 days after the first vaccine or placebo injection. The specimen comprised peripheral blood, sampled in a trial of Ad26.COV2.S vaccine versus placebo. All receptors derive from a person between 18 and 65 years old who received the Ad26.COV2.S COVID-19 vaccine or a placebo.

The table lists this clone with a few counts. At the DNA level, this CDR3 is encoded by other sequences in the same sample as well. The V call is TRBV28, the J call TRBJ1-2; unclear D gene. With 4 bases removed from V and 4 bases from J, the gap between germline ends came to 10 bases. In germline, CDR1 is MDHEN, CDR2 SYDVKM. The CDR3 is 13 amino acids. CDR3 in amino acids: CASSSDRAYGYTF. The CDR3 DNA is TGTGCCAGCAGTTCAGATCGGGCCTATGGCTACACCTTC.

This chain uses TRBV9 with TRBJ2-2, with 9 bases identical to TRBD1. The CDR3 is 15 amino acids. Germline trimming cut 0 bases from V and 6 bases from J; bases unmatched to any gene: 3. Germline assignment: CDR1 SGDLS and CDR2 YYNGEE. The CDR3 spells CASSVVGTGPGELFF. CDR3 nucleotides: TGTGCCAGCAGCGTAGTTGGGACAGGGCCCGGGGAGCTGTTTTTT.

The J gene is TRBJ1-5, the V gene TRBV6-5; 9 bases match TRBD1. The CDR3 is 15 amino acids. Germline V gene sequence: CDR1 MNHEY, CDR2 SVGAGI. Trimming took 6 bases from V and 3 from J; bases not matched to a gene: 6. The DNA for the CDR3 is TGTGCCAGCAGCCTGGACAGGGGACCCAATCAGCCCCAGCATTTT. This sequence encodes CASSLDRGPNQPQHF.

This clone turned up a few times. The CDR3 sequence: CASSPWGVAGHNEQFF. CDR3 coding DNA: TGTGCCAGCAGTCCGTGGGGGGTAGCGGGACATAATGAGCAGTTCTTC. The chain couples TRBV27 to TRBJ2-1; 8 positions match TRBD2. Germline values: CDR1 MNHEY, CDR2 SMNVEV (reference sequence). This CDR3 contains 16 residues. V was pared by 5 bases and J by 7 bases, with 13 bases of the junction left unmatched.

This sequence joins TRBV11-2 and TRBJ1-2, with 10 bases identical to TRBD1. The CDR3 covers 15 residues. Germline loops: CDR1 SGHAT, CDR2 FQNNGV. Trimming took 4 bases from V and 2 from J; bases not matched to a gene: 4. This CDR3 is CASSSPDRGNYGYTF. In nucleotides, the CDR3 is TGTGCCAGCAGCTCGCCGGACAGGGGGAACTATGGCTACACCTTC.

The chain recombines TRBV5-1 with TRBJ1-4; TRBD1 matches 10 bases. Trimming at V came to 5 bases and at J to 7 bases, leaving 8 bases not matched to a gene. The CDR3 runs to 15 residues. Per germline, CDR1 SGHRS and CDR2 YFSETQ. Here the CDR3 DNA reads TGCGCCAGCAGTCCATCCGGGACAGGGGTTGAAAAACTGTTTTTT. Protein sequence: CASSPSGTGVEKLFF.

The chain recombines TRBV18 with TRBJ2-7; a weak D match, TRBD1 (5 bases). V was cut by 6 bases and J by 2 bases, with 8 bases left in between. Looked up from germline, CDR1 is KGHSH and CDR2 is LQKENI. The CDR3 totals 12 residues. The CDR3 nucleotides are TGTGCCAGCTCGCCAGGGACCTACGAGCAGTACTTC. Its translation: CASSPGTYEQYF.

The rearrangement joins TRBV4-2 to TRBJ2-1, with 16 bases that match TRBD2. V dropped 0 bases and J dropped 8; count of bases not matched to a gene: 10. This CDR3 is built from 19 residues. The germline gives CDR1 LGHNA, CDR2 YNFKEQ. The CDR3 coding sequence is TGTGCCAGCAGCCAAGAAATCGGGACTAGCGGGAGGGCCTGGTATGAGCAGTTCTTC. Its protein is CASSQEIGTSGRAWYEQFF.

The chain is built from TRBV5-6 and TRBJ2-7; D is uncertain. V was clipped by 2 bases and J by 4 bases, with 16 bases between them. Germline CDR1 SGHDT, CDR2 YYEEEE. The CDR3 is 15 amino acids. CDR3 loop: CASSLGYGSLYEQYF. CDR3 bases: TGTGCCAGCAGCTTAGGGTACGGGTCTCTTTACGAGCAGTACTTC. Complete variable domain (other parts from reference TRBV5-6 and TRBJ2-7): DAGVTQSPTHLIKTRGQQVTLRCSPKSGHDTVSWYQQALGQGPQFIFQYYEEEERQRGNFPDRFSGHQFPNYSSELNVNALLLGDSALYLCASSLGYGSLYEQYFGPGTRLTVT.

This clone was observed once. The J gene is TRBJ2-1, the V gene TRBV4-2; 12 nucleotides line up with TRBD2. The V segment lost 1 base and the J segment 10 bases; nucleotides outside the gene matches: 5. CDR3 length: 15 amino acids. CDR1 is LGHNA, CDR2 YNFKEQ, per germline. The CDR3: CASSQGLAGVGEQFF. For the CDR3, the DNA is TGTGCCAGCAGCCAAGGACTAGCGGGAGTGGGGGAGCAGTTCTTC.

J is TRBJ2-6 and V is TRBV7-2, with D unresolved. Trimming shortened V by 1 base and J by 1 base, and 5 bases separated the two germline ends. CDR3 length equals 15 residues. Germline CDR1 and CDR2: SGHTA and FQGNSA. The CDR3 region is CASSLVFSGANVLTF. CDR3 nucleotides: TGTGCCAGCAGCTTAGTTTTTTCTGGGGCCAACGTCCTGACTTTC.

The V call is TRBV5-4, the J call TRBJ2-4; maybe TRBD1 (6 bases). The CDR3 has 16 residues. Trimming removed 4 bases from V and 0 bases from J, with 14 bases in between. Germline CDR1 is SGHNT and CDR2 is YYREEE (reference sequence). The CDR3 loop reads CASSPSGVLAKNIQYF. CDR3 DNA sequence: TGTGCCAGCAGCCCCTCAGGGGTTCTAGCCAAAAACATTCAGTACTTC. Drawing the rest from reference TRBV5-4 and TRBJ2-4, the complete variable domain is ETGVTQSPTHLIKTRGQQVTLRCSSQSGHNTVSWYQQALGQGPQFIFQYYREEENGRGNFPPRFSGLQFPNYSSELNVNALELDDSALYLCASSPSGVLAKNIQYFGAGTRLSVL.

A few counts support this clone. CDR3 protein: CARKPPGQGFMYF. CDR3 bases: TGCGCCAGAAAGCCCCCGGGACAGGGCTTTATGTACTTC. The chain is built from TRBV10-1 and TRBJ2-7; 9 positions match TRBD1. With V trimmed by 9 bases and J by 12 bases, 15 bases remained unmatched. The CDR3 totals 13 residues. From germline, CDR1 is WNHNN and CDR2 SYGVQD (reference sequence).

V gene TRBV3-1 (or the pseudogene TRBV3-2) combines with J gene TRBJ2-3; 7 bases line up with TRBD2. The CDR3 extends over 16 amino acids. After removal of 4 bases from V and 3 bases from J, the junction contained 10 bases not matched to a gene. The germline V gene has CDR1 LGHDT and CDR2 YNNKEL (reference sequence). In DNA form, the CDR3 reads TGTGCCAGCAGCCTTTCCAATGCAGCGGGAACAGATACGCAGTATTTT. Protein product: CASSLSNAAGTDTQYF.

The gene calls are TRBV10-1 and TRBJ1-3, with no clear D. From germline, CDR1 is WNHNN and CDR2 SYGVQD (reference sequence). The germline V and J ends were trimmed by 6 bases and 0 bases, with 9 bases remaining between them. This CDR3 is 14 amino acids long. CDR3 loop: CASSGRFSGNTIYF. The CDR3 bases are TGCGCCAGCAGCGGCAGGTTCTCTGGAAACACCATATATTTT.

This clone was detected many times. The rearrangement links TRBV7-2 to TRBJ2-2, with TRBD2 matching 13 bases. V was pared by 6 bases and J by 6 bases, with 4 bases of the junction left unmatched. This CDR3 contains 15 residues. Germline-derived CDR1 and CDR2 are SGHTA and FQGNSA. CDR3 DNA sequence: TGTGCCAGCAGTTGGACTAGCGGGAGTCCCGGGGAGCTGTTTTTT. Protein sequence: CASSWTSGSPGELFF.

The chain recombines TRBV7-8 with TRBJ1-4; 9 bases align to TRBD1. This CDR3 has 18 residues. V was pared by 3 bases and J by 3 bases, with 11 bases of the junction left unmatched. Germline CDR1 is SGHVS and CDR2 is FQNEAQ. CDR3 protein: CASSFPGQGGVANEKLFF. In DNA, the CDR3 is TGTGCCAGCAGCTTTCCGGGACAGGGAGGTGTAGCTAATGAAAAACTGTTTTTT.

The genes are TRBV28 and TRBJ2-7; the match to TRBD1 covers 11 bases. The CDR3 spans 16 residues. J lost 4 bases, V lost 6 bases, and 11 bases had no gene match. In germline, CDR1 is MDHEN, CDR2 SYDVKM. The CDR3 DNA follows: TGTGCCAGCAGCAGCTTAGGGACAGGGGGTTTGTACGAGCAGTACTTC. The encoded protein is CASSSLGTGGLYEQYF.

This sequence joins TRBV6-5 and TRBJ1-4; maybe TRBD1 (6 bases). Germline-derived CDR1 and CDR2 are MNHEY and SVGAGI. V lost 2 bases and J 7 bases, leaving 11 bases between the germline ends. There are 14 residues in the CDR3. The CDR3 protein is CASSYRGALEKLFF. CDR3 coding DNA: TGTGCCAGCAGTTACCGGGGGGCTCTTGAAAAACTGTTTTTT.

The chain is built from TRBV6-5 and TRBJ1-3; possibly TRBD1 for D (5 bases). The germline V gene encodes CDR1 MNHEY and CDR2 SVGAGI. The ends were cut back, 6 bases at V and 4 bases at J, with 13 bases in the middle. This CDR3 is 14 amino acids long. The CDR3 is CASRRTDSGNTIYF. The CDR3 DNA follows: TGTGCCAGCAGACGTACTGACAGCGGAAACACCATATATTTT.

This chain joins TRBV6-2 or TRBV6-3 and TRBJ2-2; tentative D call: TRBD2 (5 bases). CDR3 length equals 14 residues. V dropped 5 bases and J dropped 8 bases, with 15 bases sitting between them. Germline V lookup: CDR1 MNHEY, CDR2 SVGEGT. CDR3 in DNA: TGTGCCAGCAGTCGGGATACCCTTGGGGGGGAGCTGTTTTTT. As protein: CASSRDTLGGELFF.

The chain is built from TRBV5-1 and TRBJ2-1, with 13 nucleotides matching TRBD2. This CDR3 has 16 amino acids. Germline CDR1 SGHRS, CDR2 YFSETQ. The V and J ends lost 1 base and 8 bases, in that order; junction bases with no gene match: 6. The CDR3 sequence: CASSLFELAGGYEQFF. DNA for the CDR3: TGCGCCAGCAGCTTGTTCGAACTAGCGGGAGGGTATGAGCAGTTCTTC.

The chain joins TRBV19 to TRBJ1-2, with 8 bases that match TRBD1. The germline CDR1 and CDR2 sequences are LNHDA and SQIVND (reference sequence). The CDR3 consists of 15 residues. J gave up 4 bases and V 3 bases, and 7 bases lay outside the gene matches. The CDR3: CASSIQGADGYGYTF. DNA of the CDR3: TGTGCCAGTAGTATTCAGGGGGCGGACGGCTATGGCTACACCTTC. The entire variable domain, with the rest obtained from reference TRBV19 and TRBJ1-2, is as follows: DGGITQSPKYLFRKEGQNVTLSCEQNLNHDAMYWYRQDPGQGLRLIYYSQIVNDFQKGDIAEGYSVSREKKESFPLTVTSAQKNPTAFYLCASSIQGADGYGYTFGSGTRLTVV.

The chain recombines TRBV6-6 with TRBJ1-6; D gene unclear. The V gene's germline CDR1 is MNHNY and CDR2 SVGAGI (reference sequence). Trimming took off 8 bases at V and 5 bases at J, with 10 bases between the two ends. This CDR3 contains 13 residues. The CDR3 is CASSQVNNSPLHF. In DNA, the CDR3 is TGTGCCAGCTCCCAGGTGAATAATTCACCCCTCCACTTT.

The chain joins TRBV29-1 to TRBJ1-1, with 9 bases matching TRBD1. CDR3 length equals 13 residues. Trimming at V came to 7 bases and at J to 3 bases, leaving 6 bases not matched to a gene. CDR1 and CDR2 (germline): SQVTM, ANQGSEA. The CDR3 here is CSETGGADTEAFF. In DNA form, the CDR3 reads TGCAGCGAAACAGGGGGCGCGGACACTGAAGCTTTCTTT.

The rearrangement links TRBV5-8 to TRBJ2-7; TRBD1 matches at 8 bases. Germline CDR1 SGHTS, CDR2 YDEGEE. The J segment lost 5 bases and the V segment lost 2 bases, leaving 6 bases of the junction unmatched. This CDR3 is 14 amino acids long. The CDR3 coding sequence is TGTGCCAGCAGCTTTGGCAGGGGGCTAGACGAGCAGTACTTC. As protein: CASSFGRGLDEQYF.

The V call is TRBV7-2, the J call TRBJ2-3; possible D gene TRBD2, 7 bases. Germline CDR1 reads SGHTA; CDR2 reads FQGNSA. Trimming removed 7 bases from V and 6 bases from J, with 23 bases in between. The CDR3 has 16 residues. CDR3 DNA: TGTGCCAGCAATTTATTAGGGGGGGGGCAGATGGATACGCAGTATTTT. It is translated as CASNLLGGGQMDTQYF.

This chain links TRBV12-3 or TRBV12-4 with TRBJ1-2, with TRBD1 as a possible D gene (6 bases). The CDR3 is 13 residues long. Trimming pared 5 bases from V and 4 bases from J, leaving 11 bases between. CDR3 DNA: TGTGCCAGCAGTATGGGGACACTCTATGGCTACACCTTC. Encoded protein: CASSMGTLYGYTF.